This TCR beta chain was sequenced during a study of T cell responses to AZD1222 COVID-19 vaccine. TCRdb keeps only in-frame clones here, not all; method: immunoSEQ multiplex PCR. The top ten hold roughly 10% of the sample, which has 90,000 to 95,000 clones, about nine tenths seen once. Points on this clone: Its antigen is unknown.

The CDR3 has 13 amino acids. V was clipped by 8 bases and J by 10 bases, with 20 bases between them. Germline CDR1 and CDR2: SGHTA and FQGNSA. Findings and limits, study-wide: The study reported that nearly half of spike-specific TCRs target unmutated variant regions.

The sequence was obtained from an adult in good health. Sequenced material: peripheral blood, taken on day 0 of AZD1222 vaccination. The chain has TRBV7-2 and TRBJ1-2, with D maybe TRBD1 (5 bases). CDR3 residues: CASGFAGVSDYTF. CDR3 DNA: TGTGCCAGCGGATTCGCGGGGGTGTCGGACTACACCTTC. The variable domain in full, with the rest retrieved from reference TRBV7-2 and TRBJ1-2, is GAGVSQSPSNKVTEKGKDVELRCDPISGHTALYWYRQSLGQGLEFLIYFQGNSAPDKSGLPSDRFSAERTGGSVSTLTIQRTQQEDSAVYLCASGFAGVSDYTFGSGTRLTVV.